This T cell receptor beta chain was identified during a study of T cell repertoires in cytomegalovirus infection. Comments on this clonotype: The target antigen is unknown.

J gave up 5 bases and V 5 bases, and 12 bases lay outside the gene matches. The CDR3 loop spans 16 amino acids. The germline V gene encodes CDR1 SEHNR and CDR2 FQNEAQ (reference sequence). Via MiXCR, TCRdb re-called the reads, giving one row per CDR3 protein. The sample holds some 500,000 distinct CDR3 sequences, under 45% seen once. V gene TRBV7-9 combines with J gene TRBJ2-1; 7 bases are a match to TRBD2. The sequence came from a human donor in good health (CMV status not recorded). Some clones in this sample may be carry-over from other donors' samples. The specimen was cultured PBMCs, collected from culture after CMV antigen stimulation. The CDR3 region is CASSRWGGSFDNEQFF. The CDR3 bases are TGTGCCAGCAGCCGATGGGGCGGGAGCTTCGACAATGAGCAGTTCTTC.